A single sample gave rise to the 8 T cell receptor beta chains below, sequenced in a study of cytomegalovirus exposure and HLA in healthy donors. The PCR had 60 Vbeta and 13 Jbeta primers. Using immunoSEQ multiplex PCR, the repertoire was profiled, and TCRdb retains in-frame clones only, with some absent. The profile shows around 150,000 clones, 9.4% of them singletons. The specimen sequenced was PBMCs. The source is a male donor in good health and CMV-seronegative.

The chain is built from TRBV27 and TRBJ1-1; D is perhaps TRBD1 (6 bases). Germline lookup yields CDR1 MNHEY and CDR2 SMNVEV (reference sequence). The CDR3 length is 13 residues. V lost 11 bases and J lost 5, with 18 bases in between. CDR3: CASRLQGRTEAFF. CDR3 nucleotides: TGTGCCTCCCGCTTGCAGGGGAGAACTGAAGCTTTCTTT.

The chain joins TRBV29-1 to TRBJ2-7; D unresolved. CDR1 and CDR2 from the germline V gene are SQVTM and ANQGSEA. This CDR3 spans 15 amino acids. The V end lost 1 base, the J end lost 2 bases, and 15 bases lay between the germline ends. For the CDR3, the DNA is TGCAGCGTTGAAGGCAAAGGTGACAATCCCTACGAGCAGTACTTC. Its protein is CSVEGKGDNPYEQYF.

The rearrangement links TRBV30 to TRBJ1-5; D is possibly TRBD1 (6 bases). CDR1 is GTSNPN and CDR2 is SVGIG in the germline V gene (reference sequence). The CDR3 contains 12 residues. Between the trimmed V and J ends, which lost 6 bases and 5 bases, there was a span of 11 bases. CDR3 region: CACSGTYQPQHF. CDR3 in DNA: TGTGCCTGTTCCGGGACATATCAGCCCCAGCATTTT.

This clone has more than one count but fewer than ten. The chain recombines TRBV19 with TRBJ1-1, with D possibly TRBD1 on 5 matching bases. The germline V and J ends were trimmed by 4 bases and 0 bases, with 27 bases remaining between them. CDR1 is LNHDA and CDR2 is SQIVND in the germline V gene (reference sequence). The CDR3 contains 20 residues. DNA for the CDR3: TGTGCCAGTAGTAAGCCGGGTTCTTCGGGGGAGGTTTACGTGAACACTGAAGCTTTCTTT. Translation: CASSKPGSSGEVYVNTEAFF.

The sample holds a few counts of this clone. The J gene is TRBJ2-3, the V gene TRBV18; TRBD2 matches 8 bases. The V gene end was trimmed by 4 bases and the J gene end by 0 bases; junction bases not matched to a gene: 9. The length of the CDR3 is 17 residues. In germline, CDR1 is KGHSH, CDR2 LQKENI. CDR3 in amino acids: CASSLGPSGLSTDTQYF. CDR3 DNA: TGTGCCAGCTCACTCGGTCCTAGCGGGTTGAGCACAGATACGCAGTATTTT.

This clone was detected a few times. The V gene is TRBV5-1, the J gene TRBJ2-7, with TRBD1 as a possible D gene (5 bases). Germline loops: CDR1 SGHRS, CDR2 YFSETQ. The germline V and J ends were trimmed by 4 bases and 3 bases, with 14 bases remaining between them. There are 14 residues in the CDR3. The DNA for the CDR3 is TGCGCCAGCAGCCTCTCAGGGAACCGCTACGAGCAGTACTTC. It is translated as CASSLSGNRYEQYF. Looking up the rest from reference TRBV5-1 and TRBJ2-7 gives the full variable domain: KAGVTQTPRYLIKTRGQQVTLSCSPISGHRSVSWYQQTPGQGLQFLFEYFSETQRNKGNFPGRFSGRQFSNSRSEMNVSTLELGDSALYLCASSLSGNRYEQYFGPGTRLTVT.

The CDR3 bases are TGTGCCAGCAGTGATATCCCGGGACAGGGGGTTCGTGGCTACACCTTC. Its protein is CASSDIPGQGVRGYTF. This chain links TRBV6-1 with TRBJ1-2; TRBD1 matches 11 bases. V lost 3 bases and J lost 7; bases outside the gene matches: 10. The CDR3 extends over 16 amino acids. Germline V lookup: CDR1 MNHNS, CDR2 SASEGT.

This clone was counted between two and nine times. The chain is built from TRBV28 and TRBJ2-7; D is possibly TRBD2 (6 bases). Between the trimmed V and J ends, which lost 2 bases and 6 bases, there was a span of 14 bases. CDR1 MDHEN and CDR2 SYDVKM come from the germline V gene. There are 14 residues in the CDR3. As DNA, the CDR3 is TGTGCCAGCAGTTTAAGTGGAGGGTTGGCCGAGCAGTACTTC. Amino acids: CASSLSGGLAEQYF.